The rows below give T cell receptor beta chains drawn from one sample of a study of blood T cell repertoires in COVID-19. Using immunoSEQ multiplex PCR, the repertoire was profiled, and TCRdb retains in-frame clones only, with some absent. The data show roughly 83,000 clones, with around 86% seen just once and 8% held by the top ten. Sequencing was carried out using peripheral blood. The receptors come from a man in his fifties or sixties with active COVID-19. The CDR3 runs from the conserved cysteine through the conserved F or W. D genes are given only for firm matches. A clone size is listed for some rows: how often the clone was seen (once, few, many), or a class if it is expanded.

TRBJ1-2,TRBV9,NA,NA,CASSPGQPYPYGYTF,TGTGCCAGCAGCCCAGGACAGCCTTATCCCTATGGCTACACCTTC
TRBJ2-7,TRBV9,NA,NA,CASSARGRLYF,TGTGCCAGCAGCGCCAGGGGTCGGCTGTACTTC
TRBJ1-1,TRBV7-9,NA,NA,CASSFSGVVNTEAFF,TGTGCCAGCAGCTTTTCGGGTGTCGTGAACACTGAAGCTTTCTTT
TRBJ2-7,TRBV5-1,TRBD2,NA,CASSRTSGGAVEQYF,TGCGCCAGCAGCCGGACTAGCGGGGGGGCGGTCGAGCAGTACTTC
TRBJ2-3,TRBV14,NA,NA,CASSQAPFRVRTDTQYF,TGTGCCAGCAGCCAAGCCCCCTTCAGGGTGAGGACAGATACGCAGTATTTT
TRBJ1-1,TRBV7-8,TRBD1,NA,CASSLFQGAPNTEAFF,TGTGCCAGCAGCTTATTCCAGGGGGCCCCGAACACTGAAGCTTTCTTT
TRBJ2-5,TRBV9,NA,NA,CASSVAYSDVGWETQYF,TGTGCCAGCAGCGTAGCTTACAGTGACGTTGGGTGGGAGACCCAGTACTTC
TRBJ1-3,TRBV15,NA,NA,CATSRDLTEGRTGNTIYF,TGTGCCACCAGCAGAGATCTGACAGAAGGAAGGACTGGAAACACCATATATTTT
TRBJ2-7,TRBV6-5,TRBD2,NA,CAIGTSGDEQYF,TGTGCCATCGGGACTAGCGGAGACGAGCAGTACTTC
TRBJ2-7,TRBV29-1,TRBD2,NA,CSFGGTSGIRGEQYF,TGCAGCTTCGGGGGTACTAGCGGGATCCGGGGCGAGCAGTACTTC
TRBJ2-3,TRBV29-1,NA,NA,CSVEWTLGDTQYF,TGCAGCGTTGAATGGACTCTGGGAGATACGCAGTATTTT
TRBJ2-1,TRBV7-9,NA,NA,CASGPGPDEQFF,TGTGCCAGCGGTCCAGGGCCAGATGAGCAGTTCTTC
TRBJ1-6,TRBV29-1,TRBD1,once,CSVQVQGASYNSPLHF,TGCAGCGTTCAGGTTCAGGGGGCCTCCTATAATTCACCCCTCCACTTT
TRBJ2-3,TRBV27,TRBD2,NA,CASRRGGTDTQYF,TGTGCCAGCAGACGGGGGGGCACAGATACGCAGTATTTT
TRBJ2-1,TRBV11-2,NA,NA,CASTRANRDNEQFF,TGTGCCAGCACGCGAGCAAATCGGGACAATGAGCAGTTCTTC
TRBJ1-1,TRBV5-1,NA,once,CASSLEGSNTEAFF,TGCGCCAGCAGCTTGGAGGGGTCCAACACTGAAGCTTTCTTT
TRBJ2-2,TRBV25-1,TRBD1,medium-sized,CASSGTGDHTGELFF,TGTGCCAGCAGTGGGACAGGGGATCACACCGGGGAGCTGTTTTTT
TRBJ2-5,TRBV4-2,TRBD2,NA,CASSQDGAGGGTETQYF,TGTGCCAGCAGCCAAGATGGGGCGGGAGGGGGGACAGAGACCCAGTACTTC
TRBJ2-5,TRBV28,TRBD1,NA,CASSLLAQGGTQYF,TGTGCCAGCAGTTTACTTGCACAGGGGGGGACCCAGTACTTC
TRBJ1-1,TRBV15,TRBD1,NA,CATSRFTGGYTEAFF,TGTGCCACCAGCAGATTTACAGGGGGTTACACTGAAGCTTTCTTT
TRBJ2-1,TRBV4-3,NA,NA,CASSQDLGDTSEQFF,TGCGCCAGCAGCCAAGATCTTGGGGACACTAGTGAGCAGTTCTTC
TRBJ2-5,TRBV6-5,NA,NA,CASSYKGLWQETQYF,TGTGCCAGCAGTTACAAGGGACTCTGGCAAGAGACCCAGTACTTC
TRBJ2-7,TRBV9,NA,NA,CASSVRSGPTYEQYF,TGTGCCAGCAGCGTACGTAGCGGACCAACCTACGAGCAGTACTTC
TRBJ2-2,TRBV2,TRBD2,NA,CASGGLAVTGELFF,TGTGCCAGCGGGGGACTAGCGGTGACCGGGGAGCTGTTTTTT
TRBJ2-3,TRBV5-8,TRBD2,NA,CASNPGGSSDTQYF,TGTGCCAGTAACCCGGGGGGATCGTCAGATACGCAGTATTTT
TRBJ1-1,TRBV6-5,TRBD1,once,CASSRDRDTEAFF,TGTGCCAGCAGTCGGGACAGGGATACTGAAGCTTTCTTT
TRBJ2-3,TRBV19,TRBD2,once,CASSFQTSGMDTQYF,TGTGCCAGTAGTTTCCAGACTAGCGGGATGGATACGCAGTATTTT
TRBJ2-5,TRBV5-1,TRBD2,NA,CASSSAGGRQETQYF,TGCGCCAGCAGTTCAGCGGGGGGAAGACAAGAGACCCAGTACTTC
TRBJ1-2,TRBV30,NA,NA,CAWRGQQYGYTF,TGTGCCTGGAGAGGACAGCAATATGGCTACACCTTC
TRBJ2-5,TRBV7-3,TRBD1,NA,CASSQQGAETQYF,TGTGCCAGCAGCCAGCAGGGGGCGGAGACCCAGTACTTC
TRBJ2-2,TRBV28,NA,NA,CASSPTPGEWELFF,TGTGCCAGCAGTCCCACTCCAGGGGAGTGGGAGCTGTTTTTT
TRBJ2-7,TRBV7-2,NA,NA,CASSLAAETGSYEQYF,TGTGCCAGCAGCTTAGCAGCGGAGACAGGAAGCTACGAGCAGTACTTC
TRBJ1-1,TRBV7-9,TRBD1,NA,CASSLQGATEAFF,TGTGCCAGCAGCCTACAGGGGGCCACTGAAGCTTTCTTT
TRBJ2-7,TRBV5-1,NA,NA,CASSLFGIKGNEQYF,TGCGCCAGCAGCTTGTTTGGGATTAAGGGGAACGAGCAGTACTTC
TRBJ2-3,TRBV3-1/TRBV3-2,TRBD1,NA,CASSQEGRQGPLRAQYF,TGTGCCAGCAGCCAAGAGGGCCGACAGGGCCCATTACGGGCGCAGTATTTT
TRBJ1-5,TRBV4-2,TRBD1,few,CASSRDRGAGQPQHF,TGTGCCAGCAGCCGAGACAGGGGAGCGGGGCAGCCCCAGCATTTT
TRBJ2-2,TRBV5-6,NA,few,CASSLGGLANTGELFF,TGTGCCAGCAGCTTAGGCGGATTGGCGAACACCGGGGAGCTGTTTTTT
TRBJ1-1,TRBV29-1,TRBD1,NA,CSSRTGNTEAFF,TGCAGCTCCAGGACAGGGAACACTGAAGCTTTCTTT
TRBJ2-7,TRBV15,TRBD1,NA,CATSSRTGGPYEQYF,TGTGCCACCAGCAGTCGGACAGGGGGTCCCTACGAGCAGTACTTC
TRBJ1-5,TRBV5-5,NA,NA,CASSSDRIYSNQPQHF,TGTGCCAGCAGCTCGGACAGAATTTATAGCAATCAGCCCCAGCATTTT
TRBJ2-5,TRBV23-1,TRBD2,NA,CASSQTSGIAETQYF,TGCGCCAGCAGTCAGACTAGCGGGATTGCAGAGACCCAGTACTTC
TRBJ2-3,TRBV11-3,NA,NA,CASSWGHPPDTQYF,TGTGCCAGCAGCTGGGGACATCCTCCAGATACGCAGTATTTT
TRBJ2-1,TRBV28,TRBD1,NA,CASRGQLYNEQFF,TGTGCCAGCAGGGGACAGCTCTACAATGAGCAGTTCTTC
TRBJ1-2,TRBV10-3,TRBD1,NA,CATKTPLGQGVVVNYGYTF,TGTGCCACGAAAACCCCACTAGGGCAGGGGGTCGTTGTAAACTATGGCTACACCTTC
TRBJ2-2,TRBV28,NA,once,CASSLPLTGPNTGELFF,TGTGCCAGCAGTTTACCCCTGACAGGACCGAACACCGGGGAGCTGTTTTTT
TRBJ2-7,TRBV5-4,NA,few,CASSHPATEYYEQYF,TGTGCCAGCAGCCATCCGGCGACAGAGTACTACGAGCAGTACTTC
TRBJ2-3,TRBV5-4,NA,NA,CASSLASPTDTQYF,TGTGCCAGCAGCTTGGCTAGCCCAACAGATACGCAGTATTTT
TRBJ2-2,TRBV28,NA,NA,CASSLSYTGELFF,TGTGCCAGCAGTTTATCCTACACCGGGGAGCTGTTTTTT